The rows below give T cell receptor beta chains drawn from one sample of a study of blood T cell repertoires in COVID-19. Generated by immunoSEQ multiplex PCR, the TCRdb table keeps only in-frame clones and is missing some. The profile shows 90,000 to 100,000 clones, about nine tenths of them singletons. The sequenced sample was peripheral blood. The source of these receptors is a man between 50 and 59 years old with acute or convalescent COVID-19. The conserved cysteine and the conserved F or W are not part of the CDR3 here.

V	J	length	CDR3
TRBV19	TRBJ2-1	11	ASSIGTGNEQF
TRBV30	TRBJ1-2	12	AWTSPTGFYGYT
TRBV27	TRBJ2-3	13	ASSQREDHTDTQY
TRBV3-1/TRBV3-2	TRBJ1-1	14	ASSQDGQRMNTEAF
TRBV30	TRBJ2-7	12	AWSVSREFYEQY
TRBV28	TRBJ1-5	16	ASRPARFHLESNQPQH
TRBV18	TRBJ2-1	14	ASSLRRGQGVDEQF
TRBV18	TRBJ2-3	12	ASSPLIGTDTQY
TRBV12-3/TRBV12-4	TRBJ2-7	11	ASSWGLYYEQY
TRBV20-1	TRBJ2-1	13	SASSTSSSYNEQF
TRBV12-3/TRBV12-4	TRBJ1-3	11	ASNTGAGNTIY
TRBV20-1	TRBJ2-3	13	SASSTGGTADTQY
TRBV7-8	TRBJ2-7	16	ASSLTTGTGGQVYEQY
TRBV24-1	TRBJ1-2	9	ATSDSGGYT
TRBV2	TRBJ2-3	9	ASEFRVTQY
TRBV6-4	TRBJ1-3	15	ASSALGGGESGNTIY
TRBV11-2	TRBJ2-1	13	ASSGSGRDRDEQF
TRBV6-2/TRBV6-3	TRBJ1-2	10	ASSNPRDGYT
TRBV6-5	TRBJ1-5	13	ASSLGQGDSQPQH
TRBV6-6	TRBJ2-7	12	ASSSDFRGSEQY
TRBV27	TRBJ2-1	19	ASSSPPWPHRTVGSYNEQF
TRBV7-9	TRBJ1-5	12	ASSLFGGNQPQH
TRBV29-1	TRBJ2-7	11	SAWDSRSYEQY
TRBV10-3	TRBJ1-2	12	AIRGQGLYGGYT
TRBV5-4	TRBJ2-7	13	ASSLEPGGAYEQY
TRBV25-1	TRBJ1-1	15	ASTLLVGGPSGTEAF
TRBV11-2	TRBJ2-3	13	ASSDGRGLASTQY